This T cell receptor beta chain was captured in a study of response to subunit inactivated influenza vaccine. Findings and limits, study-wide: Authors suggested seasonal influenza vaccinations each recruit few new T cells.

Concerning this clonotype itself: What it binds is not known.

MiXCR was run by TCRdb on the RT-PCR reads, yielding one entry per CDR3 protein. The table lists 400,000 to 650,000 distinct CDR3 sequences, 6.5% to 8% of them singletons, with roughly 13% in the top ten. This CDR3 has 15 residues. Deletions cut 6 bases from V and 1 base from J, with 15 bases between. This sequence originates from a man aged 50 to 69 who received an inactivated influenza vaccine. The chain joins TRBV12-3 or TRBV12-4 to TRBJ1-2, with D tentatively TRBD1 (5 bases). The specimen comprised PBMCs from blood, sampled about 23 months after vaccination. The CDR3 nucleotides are TGTGCCAGCAGCCCCTCCGGGGGGATTAACTATGGCTACACCTTC. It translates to CASSPSGGINYGYTF.